Listed below are T cell receptor beta chains from one sample, sequenced in a study of T cells after somatic rescue of genetic block. Profiling relied on immunoSEQ multiplex PCR, and the TCRdb table lists in-frame clones only, not all of them. Among approximately 58,000 clones listed, 96% were seen once. The material sequenced was peripheral blood mononuclear cells (PBMCs). The receptors shown here come from a child younger than two. CDR3s include the opening cysteine and the closing phenylalanine or tryptophan. D genes are given only for firm matches. Size is omitted from some rows. Given values are once, few, many or a class for expanded clones.

size: NA
J: TRBJ1-2
V: TRBV6-8
D: NA
DNA: TGTGCCAGCAGTTACGCTAACTATGGCTACACCTTC
CDR3: CASSYANYGYTF

size: once
J: TRBJ1-6
V: TRBV25-1
D: NA
DNA: TGTGCCAGCAGTGAAGGGTGGCGGGAAGGAAGTTCACCCCTCCACTTT
CDR3: CASSEGWREGSSPLHF

size: NA
J: TRBJ2-1
V: TRBV28
D: TRBD1
DNA: TGTGCCAGCAGTAAGGGGGGGACAGGGGACAATGAGCAGTTCTTC
CDR3: CASSKGGTGDNEQFF

size: NA
J: TRBJ1-1
V: TRBV5-1
D: TRBD1
DNA: TGCGCCAGCAGCTTGGAAAAGGACAGGGGTGGAACTGAAGCTTTCTTT
CDR3: CASSLEKDRGGTEAFF

size: NA
J: TRBJ1-2
V: TRBV9
D: NA
DNA: TGTGCCAGCAGCGTAGATGGCAGAAGCGGCTACACCTTC
CDR3: CASSVDGRSGYTF

size: NA
J: TRBJ1-2
V: TRBV6-1
D: NA
DNA: TGTGCCAGCAGTAAAAGACACCTTAACTATGGCTACACCTTC
CDR3: CASSKRHLNYGYTF

size: NA
J: TRBJ1-5
V: TRBV28
D: TRBD1
DNA: TGTGCCAGCAGTTTGTATCGATATGGGACAGGGGGTGTTCAGCCCCAGCATTTT
CDR3: CASSLYRYGTGGVQPQHF

size: NA
J: TRBJ1-5
V: TRBV28
D: TRBD1
DNA: TGTGCCAGCCGAACCCCACAGGGGGGCAATCAGCCCCAGCATTTT
CDR3: CASRTPQGGNQPQHF

size: NA
J: TRBJ2-1
V: TRBV4-2
D: TRBD2
DNA: TGTGCCAGCAGCCAAGATCCGGGGACTACCACGGGTGAGCAGTTCTTC
CDR3: CASSQDPGTTTGEQFF

size: once
J: TRBJ2-2
V: TRBV5-4
D: TRBD2
DNA: TGTGCCAGCAGCTTGGGACTAGCGGGATTCACCGGGGAGCTGTTTTTT
CDR3: CASSLGLAGFTGELFF

size: once
J: TRBJ2-1
V: TRBV9
D: TRBD2
DNA: TGTGCCAGCAGGCCCTTAGCGGGAACCTACAATGAGCAGTTCTTC
CDR3: CASRPLAGTYNEQFF

size: NA
J: TRBJ1-3
V: TRBV5-4
D: TRBD1
DNA: TGTGCCAGCAGCTTTACAGGGGGCTCTGGAAACACCATATATTTT
CDR3: CASSFTGGSGNTIYF

size: NA
J: TRBJ2-1
V: TRBV11-2
D: NA
DNA: TGTGCCAGCAGCTCCCGACCTCCCCTCAATGAGCAGTTCTTC
CDR3: CASSSRPPLNEQFF

size: NA
J: TRBJ2-3
V: TRBV6-5
D: NA
DNA: TGTGCCAGCAGCCGTCACCTAGGGGGCACAGATACGCAGTATTTT
CDR3: CASSRHLGGTDTQYF

size: NA
J: TRBJ1-2
V: TRBV7-2
D: NA
DNA: TGTGCCAGCAGCTTAATTCGGGTAGTTGGCTACACCTTC
CDR3: CASSLIRVVGYTF

size: NA
J: TRBJ2-1
V: TRBV7-3
D: NA
DNA: TGTGCCAGCAGCTTACCAACTAGCAATGAGCAGTTCTTC
CDR3: CASSLPTSNEQFF

size: NA
J: TRBJ2-5
V: TRBV9
D: NA
DNA: TGTGCCAGCAGCGTAGTCGGTGGCCCCGAAGAGACCCAGTACTTC
CDR3: CASSVVGGPEETQYF

size: NA
J: TRBJ2-7
V: TRBV5-5
D: TRBD1
DNA: TGTGCCAGCAGCAAAGGACAGGGGGGCTCCTACGAGCAGTACTTC
CDR3: CASSKGQGGSYEQYF

size: once
J: TRBJ2-5
V: TRBV11-2
D: TRBD1
DNA: TGTGCCAGCAGCTGGACAGGGGGCGAGACCCAGTACTTC
CDR3: CASSWTGGETQYF

size: NA
J: TRBJ2-3
V: TRBV9
D: NA
DNA: TGTGCCAGCAGCGTAGGCGGGACCACAGATACGCAGTATTTT
CDR3: CASSVGGTTDTQYF

size: NA
J: TRBJ2-7
V: TRBV27
D: TRBD2
DNA: TGTGCCAGCAGTTCCGGGACTAGCGGGAGCGAGCAGTACTTC
CDR3: CASSSGTSGSEQYF

size: NA
J: TRBJ2-3
V: TRBV5-4
D: NA
DNA: TGTGCCAGCAGCCCGGATGGGGGCAGCACAGATACGCAGTATTTT
CDR3: CASSPDGGSTDTQYF

size: NA
J: TRBJ2-7
V: TRBV4-3
D: TRBD1
DNA: TGCGCCAGCAGCCAACTTCAGGGGGCGAGCTACGAGCAGTACTTC
CDR3: CASSQLQGASYEQYF

size: NA
J: TRBJ1-3
V: TRBV18
D: NA
DNA: TGTGCCAGCTCACCGGACAGCTCTGGAAACACCATATATTTT
CDR3: CASSPDSSGNTIYF

size: NA
J: TRBJ1-2
V: TRBV5-6
D: NA
DNA: TGTGCCAGCAGCCGGGACAACTATGGCTACACCTTC
CDR3: CASSRDNYGYTF

size: NA
J: TRBJ2-7
V: TRBV19
D: TRBD2
DNA: TGTGCCAGTAGCCCGCCGGGACTAGGGTCCTACGAGCAGTACTTC
CDR3: CASSPPGLGSYEQYF

size: NA
J: TRBJ1-5
V: TRBV19
D: NA
DNA: TGTGCCAGTAAGGACTACGGGGGTAATTTGCCCCAGCATTTT
CDR3: CASKDYGGNLPQHF

size: NA
J: TRBJ2-5
V: TRBV23-1
D: NA
DNA: TGCGCCAGCAGTCAGGAAGAGACCCAGTACTTC
CDR3: CASSQEETQYF

size: NA
J: TRBJ2-7
V: TRBV6-5
D: TRBD2
DNA: TGTGCCAGCAGTTACGGACTAGCGGGCGAGCAGTACTTC
CDR3: CASSYGLAGEQYF

size: NA
J: TRBJ1-2
V: TRBV19
D: NA
DNA: TGTGCCAGTAGGGACAACACCTTC
CDR3: CASRDNTF

size: NA
J: TRBJ2-1
V: TRBV5-1
D: TRBD2
DNA: TGCGCCAGCAGCTTGGGACTAGCGTACAATGAGCAGTTCTTC
CDR3: CASSLGLAYNEQFF

size: NA
J: TRBJ1-1
V: TRBV27
D: NA
DNA: TGTGCCAGCAGTTTAACGAGGGGTGCCCGCCGATCCACTGAAGCTTTCTTT
CDR3: CASSLTRGARRSTEAFF

size: NA
J: TRBJ2-7
V: TRBV19
D: TRBD2
DNA: TGTGCCAGTAGTGTAACCGGGACTAGGAGCTCCTACGAGCAGTACTTC
CDR3: CASSVTGTRSSYEQYF

size: NA
J: TRBJ2-2
V: TRBV5-1
D: TRBD2
DNA: TGCGCCAACTGGACTAGCGGGAGGGGCACCGGGGAGCTGTTTTTT
CDR3: CANWTSGRGTGELFF

size: NA
J: TRBJ2-1
V: TRBV4-3
D: TRBD2
DNA: TGCGCCAGCAGCGGGACTAGCTACAATGAGCAGTTCTTC
CDR3: CASSGTSYNEQFF

size: NA
J: TRBJ2-2
V: TRBV6-5
D: NA
DNA: TGTGCCAGCAGTTACTTAAACACCGGGGAGCTGTTTTTT
CDR3: CASSYLNTGELFF

size: once
J: TRBJ2-1
V: TRBV11-2
D: NA
DNA: TGTGCCAGCAGCCCTTATGGGGGCCGCTACTACAATGAGCAGTTCTTC
CDR3: CASSPYGGRYYNEQFF

size: NA
J: TRBJ2-5
V: TRBV10-3
D: NA
DNA: TGTGCCATCAGTGAGTCGAGGGCAGGGGGGTACCAAGAGACCCAGTACTTC
CDR3: CAISESRAGGYQETQYF

size: once
J: TRBJ2-2
V: TRBV27
D: NA
DNA: TGTGCCAGCAGTTTCACCGGGGCTAGGACCGGGGAGCTGTTTTTT
CDR3: CASSFTGARTGELFF

size: NA
J: TRBJ1-5
V: TRBV7-3
D: TRBD1
DNA: TGTGCCAGCAGCTCGCAGGGGGATCAGCCCCAGCATTTT
CDR3: CASSSQGDQPQHF

size: once
J: TRBJ1-2
V: TRBV30
D: NA
DNA: TGTGCCTGGAAAGGGCAGGGTGCCTATGGCTACACCTTC
CDR3: CAWKGQGAYGYTF

size: once
J: TRBJ2-1
V: TRBV4-3
D: TRBD1
DNA: TGCGCCAGCAGCCAAGATTCTCCGGGACAGGGAAACTACAATGAGCAGTTCTTC
CDR3: CASSQDSPGQGNYNEQFF

size: NA
J: TRBJ2-2
V: TRBV27
D: NA
DNA: TGTGCCAGCAGTTTAAGGCTTAACACCGGGGAGCTGTTTTTT
CDR3: CASSLRLNTGELFF